One and the same sample provided the 13 T cell receptor beta chains below, sequenced in a study of OX40 agonist ivuxolimab in advanced cancers. Sequenced by immunoSEQ multiplex PCR; TCRdb stores in-frame clones only, minus some. The table lists more than 65,000 clones, approximately 91% of them singletons. Here the sequenced sample was CD4+ or CD8+ T cells sorted from blood, taken in a trial of the OX40 agonist ivuxolimab. These receptors were collected from an adult with an advanced solid tumor such as melanoma, head and neck, liver or kidney cancer.

In its sample, this clone was seen a few times. CDR3 coding DNA: TGTGCCAGCAGTGAGTTGACAGGGCCGAACACTGAAGCTTTCTTT. Amino acids: CASSELTGPNTEAFF. This chain joins TRBV2 and TRBJ1-1, with TRBD1 identical over 7 bases. Germline V gives CDR1 SNHLY, CDR2 FYNNEI. The CDR3 length is 15 residues. V was pared by 3 bases and J by 1 base, with 5 bases of the junction left unmatched.

The chain couples TRBV7-8 to TRBJ2-2; D is perhaps TRBD1 (5 bases). CDR1 SGHVS and CDR2 FQNEAQ come from the germline V gene. The CDR3 spans 14 residues. The ends were cut back, 2 bases at V and 1 base at J, with 5 bases in the middle. The CDR3 is CASSLQGNTGELFF. As DNA, the CDR3 is TGTGCCAGCAGCTTACAGGGGAACACCGGGGAGCTGTTTTTT.

The chain recombines TRBV28 with TRBJ2-5, with 8 bases fitting TRBD2. The CDR3 runs 13 residues. V dropped 3 bases and J dropped 11; count of bases not matched to a gene: 8. Per the germline V gene, CDR1 is MDHEN and CDR2 is SYDVKM. CDR3 in amino acids: CASSLGTSLEQYF. In DNA form, the CDR3 reads TGTGCCAGCAGTTTGGGGACTAGTTTAGAGCAGTACTTC.

The V gene is TRBV6-4, the J gene TRBJ2-3; TRBD2 matches 10 bases. V dropped 4 bases and J dropped 3; count of bases not matched to a gene: 4. Germline-derived CDR1 and CDR2 are MRHNA and SNTAGT. This CDR3 comprises 15 residues. The CDR3 loop is CASSVASGSTDTQYF. Written as DNA, the CDR3 is TGTGCCAGCAGTGTGGCTAGCGGGAGTACAGATACGCAGTATTTT.

This rearrangement joins TRBV5-6 to TRBJ2-1; 9 nucleotides align to TRBD2. The germline gives CDR1 SGHDT, CDR2 YYEEEE. V was clipped by 6 bases and J by 3 bases; unmatched bases: 7. The CDR3 is 15 amino acids. This CDR3 is CASTEGGRDYNEQFF. The CDR3 DNA reads TGTGCCAGCACGGAGGGCGGGAGGGACTACAATGAGCAGTTCTTC. The variable domain in full, with the rest retrieved from reference TRBV5-6 and TRBJ2-1, is DAGVTQSPTHLIKTRGQQVTLRCSPKSGHDTVSWYQQALGQGPQFIFQYYEEEERQRGNFPDRFSGHQFPNYSSELNVNALLLGDSALYLCASTEGGRDYNEQFFGPGTRLTVL.

The V and J genes are TRBV27 and TRBJ2-4; D remains unclear. Trimming took 5 bases from V and 0 from J, leaving 20 bases between them. CDR1 is MNHEY and CDR2 is SMNVEV in the germline V gene (reference sequence). The CDR3 spans 18 residues. This CDR3 reads CASSLPPADIVAKNIQYF. For the CDR3, the DNA is TGTGCCAGCAGTCTCCCCCCGGCCGACATCGTAGCCAAAAACATTCAGTACTTC.

This clone was detected only once. J is TRBJ2-7 and V is TRBV5-5; D may be TRBD1 (6 bases). The V end lost 0 bases, the J end lost 3 bases, and 13 bases lay between the germline ends. The CDR3 has 15 residues. Germline loops: CDR1 SGHKS, CDR2 YYEKEE (reference sequence). CDR3 DNA: TGTGCCAGCAGCTTGGCTATATCGACAGGCTACGAGCAGTACTTC. Its protein product is CASSLAISTGYEQYF.

This clone was seen more than once but under ten times. The V call is TRBV11-1, the J call TRBJ2-1; 7 nucleotides align to TRBD1. The CDR3 has 16 amino acids. Trimming cost V 1 base and J 1 base; bases outside gene matches: 4. Germline values: CDR1 SGHAT, CDR2 FQDESV (reference sequence). The CDR3 loop is CASSLGQGLSYNEQFF. The CDR3, as DNA: TGTGCCAGCAGCTTAGGACAGGGATTATCCTACAATGAGCAGTTCTTC.

This chain joins TRBV5-4 and TRBJ1-1, with a tentative D call TRBD1 (6 bases). Trimming cost V 3 bases and J 3 bases, with 15 bases left between them. The length of the CDR3 is 15 residues. In germline, CDR1 is SGHNT, CDR2 YYREEE (reference sequence). CDR3 residues: CASSSITGQYTEAFF. The CDR3 bases are TGTGCCAGCAGCTCAATTACTGGACAGTACACTGAAGCTTTCTTT.

CDR3 sequence reads: CAYGRGSYEQYF. The CDR3 coding sequence is TGTGCCTATGGGCGGGGGTCGTACGAGCAGTACTTC. V gene TRBV5-4 combines with J gene TRBJ2-7; TRBD2 aligns across 7 bases. Unmatched junction bases numbered 8, after V lost 10 bases and J lost 4 bases. Germline CDR1 and CDR2: SGHNT and YYREEE (reference sequence). The CDR3 contains 12 residues.

The CDR3 sequence: CASGKRDRDTGELFF. The CDR3 coding sequence is TGTGCCAGTGGAAAGCGGGACAGGGACACCGGGGAGCTGTTTTTT. The chain employs TRBV6-1 and TRBJ2-2; 9 bases align to TRBD1. Unmatched junction bases numbered 8, after V lost 9 bases and J lost 3 bases. Germline CDR1 is MNHNS and CDR2 is SASEGT. CDR3 length: 15 residues.

The rearrangement joins TRBV6-1 to TRBJ1-5; D not certain. This CDR3 is 13 amino acids long. CDR1 and CDR2 (germline): MNHNS, SASEGT. Trimming pared 6 bases from V and 7 bases from J, leaving 13 bases between. This CDR3 reads CASSAESYQPQHF. The CDR3 bases are TGTGCCAGCAGCGCGGAGAGCTACCAGCCCCAGCATTTT.

V and J are TRBV5-5 and TRBJ2-7; 12 positions match TRBD2. The CDR3 consists of 16 residues. J gave up 1 base and V 4 bases, and 6 bases lay outside the gene matches. Germline CDR1 and CDR2: SGHKS and YYEKEE (reference sequence). The CDR3 region has the DNA TGTGCCAGCAGCCAGGGACTAGCGGGTCATTCCTACGAGCAGTACTTC. This gives the protein CASSQGLAGHSYEQYF. Looking up the rest from reference TRBV5-5 and TRBJ2-7 gives the full variable domain: DAGVTQSPTHLIKTRGQQVTLRCSPISGHKSVSWYQQVLGQGPQFIFQYYEKEERGRGNFPDRFSARQFPNYSSELNVNALLLGDSALYLCASSQGLAGHSYEQYFGPGTRLTVT.